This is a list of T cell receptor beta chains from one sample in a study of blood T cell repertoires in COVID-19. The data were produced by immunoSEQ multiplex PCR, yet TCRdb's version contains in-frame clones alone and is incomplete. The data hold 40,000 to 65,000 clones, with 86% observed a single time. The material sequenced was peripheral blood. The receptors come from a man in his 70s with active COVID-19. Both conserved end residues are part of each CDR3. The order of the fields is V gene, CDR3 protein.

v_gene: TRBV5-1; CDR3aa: CASHRTSSTGELFF
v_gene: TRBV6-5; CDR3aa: CASSYSALAAQSEQFF
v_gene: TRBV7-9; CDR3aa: CASSLASGLDEQYF
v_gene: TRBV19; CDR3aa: CASSSLQGPYQETQYF
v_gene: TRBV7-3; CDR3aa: CASSPIVGQYTGELFF
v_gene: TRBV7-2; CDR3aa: CASSPGQGGQPQHF
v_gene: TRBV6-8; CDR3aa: CRGRRGACSYEQYF
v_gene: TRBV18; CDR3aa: CASSPQSWKRYSTGELFF
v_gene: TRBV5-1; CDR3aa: CASFRGETGGELFF
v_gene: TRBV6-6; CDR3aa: CASSGLSSGYNEQFF
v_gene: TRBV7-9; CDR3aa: CASSLAGGGSQHF
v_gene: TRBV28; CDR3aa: CASSEAVQTQYF
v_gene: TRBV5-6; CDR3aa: CASSLGGGPTYEQYF